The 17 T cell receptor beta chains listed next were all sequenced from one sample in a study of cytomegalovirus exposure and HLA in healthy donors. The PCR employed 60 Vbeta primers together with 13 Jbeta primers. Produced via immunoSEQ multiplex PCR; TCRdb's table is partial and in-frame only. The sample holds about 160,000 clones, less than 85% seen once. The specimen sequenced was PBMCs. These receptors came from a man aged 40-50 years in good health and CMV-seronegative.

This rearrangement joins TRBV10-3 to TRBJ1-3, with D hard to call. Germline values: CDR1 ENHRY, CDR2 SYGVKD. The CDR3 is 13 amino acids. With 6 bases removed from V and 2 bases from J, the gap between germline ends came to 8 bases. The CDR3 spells CAISASTGNTIYF. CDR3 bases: TGTGCCATCAGCGCGAGCACTGGAAACACCATATATTTT.

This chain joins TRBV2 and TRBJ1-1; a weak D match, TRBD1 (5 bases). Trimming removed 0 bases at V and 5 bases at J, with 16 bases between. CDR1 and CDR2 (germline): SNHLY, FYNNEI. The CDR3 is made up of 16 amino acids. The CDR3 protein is CASSEAATALMTEAFF. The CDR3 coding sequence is TGTGCCAGCAGTGAAGCGGCGACAGCGTTAATGACTGAAGCTTTCTTT. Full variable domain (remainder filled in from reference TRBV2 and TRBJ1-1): EPEVTQTPSHQVTQMGQEVILRCVPISNHLYFYWYRQILGQKVEFLVSFYNNEISEKSEIFDDQFSVERPDGSNFTLKIRSTKLEDSAMYFCASSEAATALMTEAFFGQGTRLTVV.

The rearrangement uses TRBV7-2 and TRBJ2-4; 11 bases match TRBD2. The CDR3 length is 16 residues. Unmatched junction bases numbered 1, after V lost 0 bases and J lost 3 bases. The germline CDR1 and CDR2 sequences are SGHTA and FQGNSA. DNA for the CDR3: TGTACCAGCAGCTTAGCGCTAGCGGGGGGCAAAAACATTCAGTACTTC. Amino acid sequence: CTSSLALAGGKNIQYF. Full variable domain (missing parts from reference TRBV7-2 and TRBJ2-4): GAGVSQSPSNKVTEKGKDVELRCDPISGHTALYWYRQSLGQGLEFLIYFQGNSAPDKSGLPSDRFSAERTGGSVSTLTIQRTQQEDSAVYLCTSSLALAGGKNIQYFGAGTRLSVL.

CDR3 bases: TGTGCTAGTGGTTTTCCCACTTCTTTACAGGGGCCGAACACTGAAGCTTTCTTT. Protein product: CASGFPTSLQGPNTEAFF. V gene TRBV12-5 combines with J gene TRBJ1-1; TRBD1 matches 7 bases. Unmatched junction bases numbered 14, after V lost 3 bases and J lost 1 base. This CDR3 has 18 amino acids. CDR1 and CDR2 (germline): LGHNT, FRNRAP.

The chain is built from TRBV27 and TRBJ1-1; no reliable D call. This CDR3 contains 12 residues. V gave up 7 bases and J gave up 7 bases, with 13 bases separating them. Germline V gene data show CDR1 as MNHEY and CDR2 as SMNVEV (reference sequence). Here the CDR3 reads CASTGGSGEAFF. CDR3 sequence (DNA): TGTGCCAGCACCGGTGGGAGTGGTGAAGCTTTCTTT.

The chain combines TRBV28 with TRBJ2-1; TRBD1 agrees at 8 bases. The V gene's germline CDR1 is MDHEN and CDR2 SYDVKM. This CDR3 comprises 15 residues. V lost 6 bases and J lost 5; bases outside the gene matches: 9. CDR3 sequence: CASRLGGQGNNEQFF. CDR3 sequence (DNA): TGTGCCAGCAGGCTCGGAGGACAGGGAAACAATGAGCAGTTCTTC.

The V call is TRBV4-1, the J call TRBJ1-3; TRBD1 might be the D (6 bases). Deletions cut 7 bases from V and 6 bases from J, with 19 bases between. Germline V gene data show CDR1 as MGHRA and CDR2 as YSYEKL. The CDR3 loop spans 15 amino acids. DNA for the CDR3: TGCGCCAGCACCCCTCCGGACAGAGAAGAAAACACCATATATTTT. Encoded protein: CASTPPDREENTIYF.

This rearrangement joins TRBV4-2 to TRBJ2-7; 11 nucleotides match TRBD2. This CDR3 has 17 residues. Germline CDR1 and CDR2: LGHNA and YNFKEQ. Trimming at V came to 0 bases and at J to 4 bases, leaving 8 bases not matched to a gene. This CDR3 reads CASSQDLASGGMYEQYF. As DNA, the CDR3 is TGTGCCAGCAGCCAAGATTTGGCTAGCGGGGGGATGTACGAGCAGTACTTC.

CDR3 loop: CASSPDRGREKLFF. The CDR3 DNA reads TGTGCCAGCAGCCCCGACAGGGGGCGGGAAAAACTGTTTTTT. The chain links TRBV6-5 to TRBJ1-4; 10 bases are shared with TRBD1. Germline V gene sequence: CDR1 MNHEY, CDR2 SVGAGI. After removal of 6 bases from V and 8 bases from J, the junction contained 6 bases not matched to a gene. The CDR3 length is 14 residues.

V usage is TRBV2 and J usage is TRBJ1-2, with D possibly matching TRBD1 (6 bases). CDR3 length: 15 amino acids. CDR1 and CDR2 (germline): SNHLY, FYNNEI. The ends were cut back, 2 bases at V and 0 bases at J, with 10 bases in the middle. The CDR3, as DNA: TGTGCCAGCAGTGAATACAGGGACCCTAACTATGGCTACACCTTC. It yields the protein CASSEYRDPNYGYTF.

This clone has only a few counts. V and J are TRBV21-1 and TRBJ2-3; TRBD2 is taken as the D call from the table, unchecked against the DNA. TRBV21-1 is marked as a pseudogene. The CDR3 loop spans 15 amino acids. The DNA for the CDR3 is TGTGCCAGCAGCTTTTTCCGGACGCGGGGAGATACGCAGTATTTT. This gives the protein CASSFFRTRGDTQYF.

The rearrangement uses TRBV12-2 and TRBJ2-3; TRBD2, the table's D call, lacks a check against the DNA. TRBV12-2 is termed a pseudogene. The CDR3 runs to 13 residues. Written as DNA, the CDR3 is TGTGCAAGTCGCCCCGATGTCGGAGATACGCAGTATTTT. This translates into CASRPDVGDTQYF.

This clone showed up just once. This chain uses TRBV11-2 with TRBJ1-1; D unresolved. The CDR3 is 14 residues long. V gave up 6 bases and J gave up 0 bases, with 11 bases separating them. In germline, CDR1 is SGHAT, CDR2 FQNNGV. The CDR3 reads CASSLYRVNTEAFF. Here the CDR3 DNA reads TGTGCCAGCAGTCTTTATAGAGTGAACACTGAAGCTTTCTTT.

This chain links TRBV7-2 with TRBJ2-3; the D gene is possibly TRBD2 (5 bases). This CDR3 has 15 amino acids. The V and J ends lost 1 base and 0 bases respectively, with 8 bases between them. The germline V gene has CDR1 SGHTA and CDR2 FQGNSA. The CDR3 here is CASSLGGLSTDTQYF. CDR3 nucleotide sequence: TGTGCCAGCAGCTTAGGAGGACTTAGCACAGATACGCAGTATTTT.

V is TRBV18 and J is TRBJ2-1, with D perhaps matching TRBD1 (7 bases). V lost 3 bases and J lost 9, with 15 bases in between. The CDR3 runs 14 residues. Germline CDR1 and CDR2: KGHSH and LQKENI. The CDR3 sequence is CASSPSRGVTEQFF. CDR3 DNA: TGTGCCAGCTCACCTAGCAGGGGGGTTACTGAGCAGTTCTTC. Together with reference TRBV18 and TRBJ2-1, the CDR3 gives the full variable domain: NAGVMQNPRHLVRRRGQEARLRCSPMKGHSHVYWYRQLPEEGLKFMVYLQKENIIDESGMPKERFSAEFPKEGPSILRIQQVVRGDSAAYFCASSPSRGVTEQFFGPGTRLTVL.

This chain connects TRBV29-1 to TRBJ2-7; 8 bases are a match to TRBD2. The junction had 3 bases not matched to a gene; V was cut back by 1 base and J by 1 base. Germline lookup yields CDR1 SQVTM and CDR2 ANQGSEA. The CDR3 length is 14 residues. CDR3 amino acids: CSVEAGGGSYEQYF. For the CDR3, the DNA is TGCAGCGTTGAAGCCGGGGGGGGATCCTACGAGCAGTACTTC.

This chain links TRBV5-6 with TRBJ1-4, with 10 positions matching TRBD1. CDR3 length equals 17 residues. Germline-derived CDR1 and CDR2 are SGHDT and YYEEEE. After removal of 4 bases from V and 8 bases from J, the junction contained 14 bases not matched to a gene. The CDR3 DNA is TGTGCCAGCAGCGGGGGACAGGGGTTCGGGTTAGAGGAAAAACTGTTTTTT. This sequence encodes CASSGGQGFGLEEKLFF.